Detailed here is one T cell receptor (beta chain). Its binding antigen is unknown. Base qualities are missing; no much larger clone stands one base away. This sample was taken from a study of OX40 agonist ivuxolimab in advanced cancers. Regarding the study in general: Ivuxolimab was a fully human IgG2 agonistic monoclonal antibody targeting the costimulatory receptor OX40 (CD134). Intravenous ivuxolimab was administered to patients every 2 weeks at six dose levels: 0.01, 0.1, 0.3, 1.5, 3 and 10 mg/kg. Of the 50 or so patients in dose escalation, around 20 had hepatocellular carcinoma, about 15 had melanoma, 9 had renal cell carcinoma and 9 had head and neck cancer. The dose-escalation cohort was about 83% male with a mean age of approximately 60 years, ranging from roughly 23 to 90. Prior anti-PD-1, anti-PD-L1 or anti-CTLA-4 therapy was permitted, and about two fifths of dose-escalation patients had received checkpoint inhibitors. Three dose-escalation patients achieved partial responses, one with hepatocellular carcinoma and two with cutaneous melanoma. The purpose of peripheral TCRbeta sequencing was to test whether ivuxolimab changed TCR sequence diversity and led to clonal T-cell expansion. The paper covers the monotherapy dose-escalation part of the phase I ivuxolimab trial, which included N = 52 patients.

The paper as a whole reports these results and caveats: On average, CD8+ T cells showed more expanded clones than CD4+ T cells after ivuxolimab. Low levels of normalized T-cell clonal expansion were also seen in some patients who did not respond. In the 0.1-3.0 mg/kg groups, partial responders were among the patients with the lowest normalized peripheral clonal expansion, particularly in CD8+ T cells. Which antigens the clonally expanded peripheral T cells were specific for was not determined. At doses of 0.1 to 3.0 mg/kg, clonal expansion of both CD4+ and CD8+ blood T cells was observed from baseline to week 6.

For sequencing of the TCRbeta CDR3 region, genomic DNA was extracted from the sorted cells. TCRbeta CDR3 regions were sequenced using the immunoSEQ Assay. In TCRdb, the immuneACCESS table is reduced to in-frame sequences with V and J assigned. These tables do not hold every clone; where another copy was compared, an unresolved V gene accounts for under half, and the others remain unexplained. The sample contains over 70,000 clones, 70% to 90% of them found a single time. The ten largest account for around 0.3% of the sample. Measured from the cysteine to the phenylalanine, the CDR3 is 13 residues long. The CDR3 DNA has 39 bases and is translated from base 1. Germline trimming amounts to 7 bases on V and 3 bases on J, with 6 as the count of junction bases outside the gene matches. Taken from the germline V gene (reference sequence), the CDR1 and CDR2 loops are MNHEY and SMNVEV. The trial excluded patients who had a history of autoimmune disease or were on systemic immunosuppression. Peripheral blood for TCR sequencing was collected from all dose cohorts at baseline, on cycle 4 day 1, and on cycle 7 day 1. Samples came from an open-label, multicenter, first-in-human phase I dose-escalation trial of ivuxolimab. The trial enrolled adults with locally advanced or metastatic head and neck squamous cell, hepatocellular, melanoma or renal cell carcinoma. Before TCR sequencing, CD4+ and CD8+ T cells were separately sorted from peripheral blood.

Sequenced here: CD4+ or CD8+ T cells sorted from blood, sampled in a trial of the OX40 agonist ivuxolimab. This chain is built from TRBV27 and TRBJ2-7; TRBD2 aligns with 7 central bases. The origin of this receptor is an adult with an advanced solid tumor such as melanoma, head and neck, liver or kidney cancer. DNA sequence: TGTGCCAGCACCTCTAGCGGTCGCTACGAGCAGTACTTC. The resulting protein is CASTSSGRYEQYF.